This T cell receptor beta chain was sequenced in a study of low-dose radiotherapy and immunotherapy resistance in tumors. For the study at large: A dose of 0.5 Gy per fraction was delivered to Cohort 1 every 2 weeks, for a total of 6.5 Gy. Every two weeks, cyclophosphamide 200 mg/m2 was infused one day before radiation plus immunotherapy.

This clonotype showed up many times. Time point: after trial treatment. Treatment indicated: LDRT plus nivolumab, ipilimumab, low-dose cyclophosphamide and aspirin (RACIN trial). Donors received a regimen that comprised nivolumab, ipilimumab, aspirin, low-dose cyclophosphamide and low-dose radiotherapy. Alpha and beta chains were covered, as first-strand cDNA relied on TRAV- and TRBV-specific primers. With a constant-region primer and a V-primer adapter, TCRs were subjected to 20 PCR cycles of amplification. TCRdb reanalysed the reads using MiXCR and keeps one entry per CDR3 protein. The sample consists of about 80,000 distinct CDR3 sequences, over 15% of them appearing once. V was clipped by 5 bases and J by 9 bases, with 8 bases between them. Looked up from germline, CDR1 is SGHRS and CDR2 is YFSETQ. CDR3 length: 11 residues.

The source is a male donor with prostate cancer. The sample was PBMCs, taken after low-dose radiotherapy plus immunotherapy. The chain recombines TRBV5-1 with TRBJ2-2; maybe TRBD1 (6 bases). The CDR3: CASSWDRELFF. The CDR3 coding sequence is TGCGCCAGCAGTTGGGACAGGGAGCTGTTTTTT.